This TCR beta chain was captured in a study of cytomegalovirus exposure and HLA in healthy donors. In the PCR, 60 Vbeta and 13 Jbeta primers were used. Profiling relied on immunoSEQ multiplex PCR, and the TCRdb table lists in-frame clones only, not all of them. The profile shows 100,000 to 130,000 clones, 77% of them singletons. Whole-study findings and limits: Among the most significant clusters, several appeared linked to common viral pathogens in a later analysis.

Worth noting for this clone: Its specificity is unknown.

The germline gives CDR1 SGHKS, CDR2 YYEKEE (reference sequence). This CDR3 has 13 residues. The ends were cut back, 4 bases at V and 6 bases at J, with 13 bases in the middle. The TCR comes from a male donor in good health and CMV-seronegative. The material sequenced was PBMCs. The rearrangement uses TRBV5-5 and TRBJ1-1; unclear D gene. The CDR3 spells CASSVGPIPEAFF. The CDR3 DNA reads TGTGCCAGCAGCGTCGGTCCCATACCTGAAGCTTTCTTT.